This entry lists 21 T cell receptor beta chains sequenced from one sample in a study of blood T cells in healthy people across ages. The authors ran a second PCR of about 7 to 11 cycles using a sample-barcoded 5' primer and a J-beta primer mix. TCRdb independently ran MiXCR on the 5' RACE reads; one entry per CDR3 protein. The profile shows hundreds of thousands of distinct CDR3 sequences, 40% to 45% of them singletons. Sequenced sample: blood. Receptors originate from a woman aged 55 to 70 in good health.

There are many counts of this clonotype. The rearrangement joins TRBV10-3 to TRBJ2-6, with D perhaps TRBD1 or TRBD2 (6 bases each). CDR1 and CDR2 (germline): ENHRY, SYGVKD. CDR3 length equals 18 residues. V was clipped by 2 bases and J by 4 bases, with 18 bases between them. Here the CDR3 reads CAISEPIGGGTGANVLTF. CDR3 coding DNA: TGTGCCATCAGTGAGCCGATAGGTGGGGGGACAGGGGCCAACGTCCTGACTTTC.

This clonotype was counted a few times. The chain has TRBV9 and TRBJ2-6, with D uncertain. V lost 1 base to trimming and J lost 2 bases, with 4 bases between them. CDR3 length: 14 residues. Germline V gene data show CDR1 as SGDLS and CDR2 as YYNGEE. In DNA form, the CDR3 reads TGTGCCAGCAGCGTAAAGGCTGGGGCCAACGTCCTGACTTTC. Its translation: CASSVKAGANVLTF.

This sequence joins TRBV4-1 and TRBJ2-5; D is perhaps TRBD2 (6 bases). CDR1 and CDR2 from the germline V gene are MGHRA and YSYEKL. CDR3 length: 12 residues. V dropped 0 bases and J dropped 9 bases, with 8 bases sitting between them. The CDR3 loop is CASSQEGLPQYF. The CDR3 DNA sequence: TGCGCCAGCAGCCAAGAGGGACTGCCCCAGTACTTC.

The J gene is TRBJ1-1, the V gene TRBV5-1, with D tentatively TRBD1 (5 bases). The germline V gene has CDR1 SGHRS and CDR2 YFSETQ. The CDR3 length is 14 residues. Trimming took off 3 bases at V and 2 bases at J, with 11 bases between the two ends. The CDR3 region is CASSSGAINTEAFF. The CDR3 region has the DNA TGCGCCAGCAGCTCCGGGGCGATAAACACTGAAGCTTTCTTT.

The rearrangement uses TRBV10-3 and TRBJ1-1; TRBD1 might be the D (6 bases). Germline V gene sequence: CDR1 ENHRY, CDR2 SYGVKD. Trimming shortened V by 1 base and J by 4 bases, and 10 bases separated the two germline ends. This CDR3 is 14 amino acids long. The DNA for the CDR3 is TGTGCCATCAGTGAGTACAGGGAGGGCACTGAAGCTTTCTTT. Its translation: CAISEYREGTEAFF.

This clonotype appeared a few times. This chain links TRBV20-1 with TRBJ2-7; 10 positions agree with TRBD2. Germline V gene data show CDR1 as DFQATT and CDR2 as SNEGSKA (reference sequence). This CDR3 is 15 amino acids long. J gave up 5 bases and V 2 bases, and 9 bases lay outside the gene matches. CDR3 DNA: TGCAGTGCTAGACCGATACTAGCGGGAACCCACGAGCAGTACTTC. Translated: CSARPILAGTHEQYF.

The chain links TRBV4-3 to TRBJ2-5; D might be TRBD2 (5 bases). Germline V gives CDR1 LGHNA, CDR2 YSLEER. The ends were cut back, 1 base at V and 11 bases at J, with 20 bases in the middle. This CDR3 spans 15 amino acids. The CDR3 is CASSQGTGKHNEQYF. CDR3 sequence (DNA): TGCGCCAGCAGCCAAGGGACGGGAAAGCACAATGAGCAGTACTTC.

This clonotype was observed at least ten times. At one of its ends the junction is not consistent with the germline gene, which may arise from a read error. J is TRBJ2-1 and V is TRBV5-1; no clear D gene. This CDR3 region has 13 residues. Germline-derived CDR1 and CDR2 are SGHRS and YFSETQ. CDR3 DNA sequence: TGTGCCAGCAGCTCAGGAACCTACAATGAGCAGTTCTTC. It yields the protein CASSSGTYNEQFF. Full variable domain (rest looked up from reference TRBV5-1 and TRBJ2-1): KAGVTQTPRYLIKTRGQQVTLSCSPISGHRSVSWYQQTPGQGLQFLFEYFSETQRNKGNFPGRFSGRQFSNSRSEMNVSTLELGDSALYLCASSSGTYNEQFFGPGTRLTVL.

This clonotype was counted only a few times. This chain joins TRBV9 and TRBJ2-3, with 9 bases aligning to TRBD2. This CDR3 has 13 residues. The V and J ends lost 0 bases and 9 bases, in that order; junction bases with no gene match: 2. CDR1 SGDLS and CDR2 YYNGEE come from the germline V gene. CDR3 region: CASSVDGTSTQYF. In nucleotides, the CDR3 is TGTGCCAGCAGCGTAGACGGGACTAGCACGCAGTATTTT.

The V and J genes are TRBV4-1 and TRBJ2-3; D is unresolved. Germline CDR1 MGHRA, CDR2 YSYEKL. V was clipped by 0 bases and J by 4 bases, with 20 bases between them. The CDR3 spans 18 residues. The CDR3 loop is CASSQDGSSLGDPDTQYF. CDR3 coding DNA: TGCGCCAGCAGCCAAGATGGATCCTCACTCGGCGATCCAGATACGCAGTATTTT.

This clonotype has only a few counts. This chain joins TRBV7-3 and TRBJ2-3, with 7 bases lining up with TRBD2. Trimming took 0 bases from V and 0 from J; bases not matched to a gene: 3. This CDR3 has 16 amino acids. CDR1 is SGHTA, CDR2 FQGTGA, per germline. In DNA, the CDR3 is TGTGCCAGCAGCTTAACCGGGACTACTAGCACAGATACGCAGTATTTT. Translation: CASSLTGTTSTDTQYF.

This clonotype occurred a few times. V and J are TRBV6-1 and TRBJ2-5; the match to TRBD2 covers 7 bases. Trimming removed 1 base from V and 4 bases from J; junction bases left unmatched: 12. Germline V gene data show CDR1 as MNHNS and CDR2 as SASEGT. The CDR3 consists of 17 residues. CDR3 region: CASSEDIGLESRETQYF. In DNA, the CDR3 is TGTGCCAGCAGTGAAGATATTGGACTAGAGTCTCGAGAGACCCAGTACTTC.

J is TRBJ2-3 and V is TRBV6-1, with D perhaps TRBD1 (6 bases). The germline V and J ends were trimmed by 3 bases and 6 bases, with 13 bases remaining between them. The CDR3 is made up of 14 amino acids. Germline V CDR1 and CDR2: MNHNS, SASEGT. The CDR3 loop reads CASSESSGVDTQYF. CDR3 in DNA: TGTGCCAGCAGTGAGAGCTCAGGGGTGGATACGCAGTATTTT.

Concerning this clonotype: The germline gene is not matched at one end of the junction; a read error may be the cause. The chain carries TRBV11-2 and TRBJ2-3; 14 nucleotides align to TRBD2. The CDR3 runs to 18 residues. From germline, CDR1 is SGHAT and CDR2 FQNNGV. This CDR3 reads CANSPGLAGGQYTDTQYF. The CDR3 coding sequence is TGTGCCAACAGCCCCGGACTAGCGGGGGGCCAATACACAGATACGCAGTATTTT. The full variable domain, completed using reference TRBV11-2 and TRBJ2-3, is EAGVAQSPRYKIIEKRQSVAFWCNPISGHATLYWYQQILGQGPKLLIQFQNNGVVDDSQLPKDRFSAERLKGVDSTLKIQPAKLEDSAVYLCANSPGLAGGQYTDTQYFGPGTRLTVL.

This chain links TRBV7-2 with TRBJ1-2; perhaps TRBD1 as D (5 bases). Germline loops: CDR1 SGHTA, CDR2 FQGNSA. CDR3 length: 12 residues. V was pared by 7 bases and J by 4 bases, with 10 bases between. The CDR3 region is CASNLQVYGYTF. The CDR3 DNA sequence: TGTGCCAGCAACCTACAGGTCTATGGCTACACCTTC.

This clonotype was counted between two and nine times. The V gene is TRBV7-6, the J gene TRBJ2-1; 7 bases match TRBD2. Losses at the gene ends were 5 bases for V and 5 bases for J; bases not matched to a gene: 6. This CDR3 has 14 residues. Per the germline V gene, CDR1 is SGHVS and CDR2 is FNYEAQ. The CDR3 reads CASSLRAGNNEQFF. As DNA, the CDR3 is TGTGCCAGCAGCCTAAGAGCGGGAAACAATGAGCAGTTCTTC.

J is TRBJ2-5 and V is TRBV12-3 or TRBV12-4; TRBD1 aligns across 7 bases. J lost 4 bases, V lost 4 bases, and 6 bases had no gene match. The CDR3 contains 14 residues. DNA for the CDR3: TGTGCCAGCAGTTCCTCCGGGACAGTAGAGACCCAGTACTTC. It specifies CASSSSGTVETQYF.

This chain links TRBV12-3 or TRBV12-4 with TRBJ2-1, with D possibly called TRBD1 or TRBD2 (5 bases each). This CDR3 region has 15 residues. V was clipped by 6 bases and J by 3 bases, with 15 bases between them. Here the CDR3 DNA reads TGTGCCAGCAGCCACCACGGGGACGGCTACAATGAGCAGTTCTTC. Translation gives CASSHHGDGYNEQFF.

This clonotype was counted many times. The CDR3: CASSRDGRIDTQYF. The CDR3 region has the DNA TGTGCCAGCAGTAGGGACGGGCGAATCGATACGCAGTATTTT. The V gene is TRBV27, the J gene TRBJ2-3; either TRBD1 or TRBD2 may supply D (5 bases each). This CDR3 contains 14 residues. Trimming cost V 5 bases and J 6 bases, with 15 bases left between them. The germline CDR1 and CDR2 sequences are MNHEY and SMNVEV (reference sequence).

This clonotype has at least ten counts. The chain employs TRBV12-3 or TRBV12-4 and TRBJ2-3, with D perhaps matching TRBD2 (6 bases). This CDR3 region has 15 residues. V was pared by 8 bases and J by 5 bases, with 20 bases between. This CDR3 is CASSPVGQEGDTQYF. CDR3 DNA sequence: TGTGCCAGCTCCCCCGTGGGCCAGGAGGGAGATACGCAGTATTTT.

There are a few counts of this clonotype. This chain links TRBV2 with TRBJ2-3; D ambiguous. In germline, CDR1 is SNHLY, CDR2 FYNNEI. The CDR3 covers 14 residues. Trimming removed 0 bases at V and 0 bases at J, with 4 bases between. The CDR3 bases are TGTGCCAGCAGTGAAGCCCCCAGCACAGATACGCAGTATTTT. Amino acids: CASSEAPSTDTQYF.